This is a list of T cell receptor beta chains from one sample in a study of T cells in localized non-small cell lung cancer. Generated by immunoSEQ multiplex PCR, the TCRdb table keeps only in-frame clones and is missing some. Found here are about 15,000 clones, about 90% of them singletons; the top ten hold more than 0.95%. Here the sequenced sample was peripheral blood mononuclear cells, taken before any cancer treatment. The receptor source for this set is a woman aged 40-70 years with stage III lung adenocarcinoma. CDR3s include the opening cysteine and the closing phenylalanine or tryptophan. A D gene is named only where the DNA matches it firmly. Rows give clone size only sometimes, using once, few, many, or a class for an expanded clone.

J gene,D gene,V gene,clone size,CDR3 DNA,CDR3 protein
TRBJ1-3,.,TRBV5-6,.,TGTGCCAGCAGCTTCCCCGGAACCTCTGGAAACACCATATATTTT,CASSFPGTSGNTIYF
TRBJ2-3,.,TRBV28,.,TGTGCCAGCACCCCAAGGGCAGTCCGCACAGATACGCAGTATTTT,CASTPRAVRTDTQYF
TRBJ2-5,TRBD1,TRBV18,.,TGTGCCAGCTCTGGACAGGCCTCCCAAGAGACCCAGTACTTC,CASSGQASQETQYF
TRBJ2-2,.,TRBV9,.,TGTGCCAGCAGCGTAGGGGGCTTGGGGCCCGGGGAGCTGTTTTTT,CASSVGGLGPGELFF
TRBJ2-2,.,TRBV6-6,once,TGTGCCAGCAGCCCCTATGCAGGCGGGGAGCTGTTTTTT,CASSPYAGGELFF
TRBJ1-6,.,TRBV7-2,.,TGTGCCAGCAGTCAATCCGGGACCGCGAATTCACCCCTCCACTTT,CASSQSGTANSPLHF
TRBJ2-7,TRBD1,TRBV2,.,TGTGCCAGCAGTCTACAGGGGGCTGGTGGCTACGAGCAGTACTTC,CASSLQGAGGYEQYF
TRBJ2-3,TRBD1,TRBV6-6,.,TGTGCCAGCGGAACAGGGGGGAGCACAGATACGCAGTATTTT,CASGTGGSTDTQYF
TRBJ1-2,TRBD1,TRBV4-2,.,TGTGCCAGCAGCCCTACAGGGGGCGCGATTGGCTACACCTTC,CASSPTGGAIGYTF
TRBJ1-3,.,TRBV27,once,TGTGCCAGCAGTTTAGGGTTAGGTTTCGGAAACACCATATATTTT,CASSLGLGFGNTIYF
TRBJ1-5,.,TRBV5-1,.,TGCGCCAGCAGCTTGGGTGGGGAAAGGGCTCAGCCCCAGCATTTT,CASSLGGERAQPQHF
TRBJ1-6,.,TRBV27,.,TGTGCCAGCAGTTTTAGGGATAATTCACCCCTCCACTTT,CASSFRDNSPLHF
TRBJ1-6,.,TRBV18,.,TGTGCCAGCTCACCCTCAGTGGCCCCCAGTTTTTCACCCCTCCACTTT,CASSPSVAPSFSPLHF
TRBJ1-1,TRBD1,TRBV30,once,TGTGCCTGGAGTCCCGGGACAGGGTTAGTTGCTGAAGCTTTCTTT,CAWSPGTGLVAEAFF
TRBJ1-2,.,TRBV11-2,once,TGTGCCAGCAGCCGCGCCGGAGGGGGTGACTACTATGGCTACACCTTC,CASSRAGGGDYYGYTF
TRBJ1-4,.,TRBV30,few,TGTGCCTGGGGACAGAATGAAAAACTGTTTTTT,CAWGQNEKLFF
TRBJ1-1,.,TRBV27,.,TGTGCCAGCAGTTCCCTGCGCACGGGATTGAACACTGAAGCTTTCTTT,CASSSLRTGLNTEAFF
TRBJ2-7,TRBD2,TRBV4-2,.,TGTGCCAGCAGCCCGACTAGCGGGGCTACCTACTACGAGCAGTACTTC,CASSPTSGATYYEQYF
TRBJ1-5,.,TRBV5-5,once,TGTGCCAGCAGCTTGGGACCGAACTTCAATCAGCCCCAGCATTTT,CASSLGPNFNQPQHF
TRBJ1-4,TRBD1,TRBV2,.,TGTGCCAGCAGTGGACAGGGGGCTGAAAAACTGTTTTTT,CASSGQGAEKLFF
TRBJ2-4,.,TRBV30,few,TGTGCTAGCCTAGGCAAAAACATTCAGTACTTC,CASLGKNIQYF
TRBJ1-5,.,TRBV7-8,.,TGTGCCAGCAGCTTAGATAGGACCGGTCAGCCCCAGCATTTT,CASSLDRTGQPQHF
TRBJ2-3,TRBD1,TRBV6-4,.,TGTGCCAGCAGTCCATCGACAGGGACAGATACGCAGTATTTT,CASSPSTGTDTQYF
TRBJ2-1,.,TRBV13,.,TGTGCCAGCAGTAACCCACATCTAGATGAGCAGTTCTTC,CASSNPHLDEQFF
TRBJ1-5,.,TRBV5-1,.,TGCGCCAGCAGCTTGACGCCAGGGGATCAGCCCCAGCATTTT,CASSLTPGDQPQHF
TRBJ2-3,.,TRBV7-2,.,TGTGCCAGCAGCCCCGCCCCGGGAGATACGCAGTATTTT,CASSPAPGDTQYF
TRBJ2-1,.,TRBV6-1,.,TGTGCCAGCAGTGAAGACCCCAGGGGACGCTACAATGAGCAGTTCTTC,CASSEDPRGRYNEQFF
TRBJ1-6,.,TRBV6-6,.,TGTGCCAGCACACTCGGGGGAACCGATAATTCACCCCTCCACTTT,CASTLGGTDNSPLHF
TRBJ2-5,TRBD2,TRBV19,.,TGTGCCAGTAGTGCCGCTAGCGGGGGAGAAGAGACCCAGTACTTC,CASSAASGGEETQYF
TRBJ2-1,TRBD1,TRBV5-1,.,TGCGCCAGCAGCTCCCAGGACAGGGGGGGTGAGCAGTTCTTC,CASSSQDRGGEQFF
TRBJ2-1,.,TRBV7-6,.,TGTGCCAGCAGCTTATTGGCAGGGTACTACAATGAGCAGTTCTTC,CASSLLAGYYNEQFF
TRBJ1-1,.,TRBV2,.,TGTGCCAGCATTAAGACAGCCGGTACTGAAGCTTTCTTT,CASIKTAGTEAFF
TRBJ2-7,.,TRBV20-1,.,TGCAGTGCTAGAGCCAACGAGCAGTACTTC,CSARANEQYF
TRBJ2-3,.,TRBV7-9,once,TGTGCCAGCAGCTTATCTTCCGGGGGTACTAGCACAGATACGCAGTATTTT,CASSLSSGGTSTDTQYF
TRBJ2-3,.,TRBV29-1,once,TGCAGCATATCCGGGACAACGGGAGGAGATACGCAGTATTTT,CSISGTTGGDTQYF
TRBJ2-6,.,TRBV5-4,.,TGTGCCAGCAGCAGACGGTCTGGGGCCAACGTCCTGACTTTC,CASSRRSGANVLTF
TRBJ2-5,TRBD1,TRBV10-2,once,TGCGCCAGCAGTGAAACAGGGGGCGTCCTTAAAGAGACCCAGTACTTC,CASSETGGVLKETQYF
TRBJ1-5,.,TRBV7-8,.,TGTGCCAGCAGCTTAGGGGGAAGGGCGATGGGACAGCCCCAGCATTTT,CASSLGGRAMGQPQHF
TRBJ2-7,.,TRBV5-1,.,TGCGCCAGCAAGGGAGAGTACGAGCAGTACTTC,CASKGEYEQYF